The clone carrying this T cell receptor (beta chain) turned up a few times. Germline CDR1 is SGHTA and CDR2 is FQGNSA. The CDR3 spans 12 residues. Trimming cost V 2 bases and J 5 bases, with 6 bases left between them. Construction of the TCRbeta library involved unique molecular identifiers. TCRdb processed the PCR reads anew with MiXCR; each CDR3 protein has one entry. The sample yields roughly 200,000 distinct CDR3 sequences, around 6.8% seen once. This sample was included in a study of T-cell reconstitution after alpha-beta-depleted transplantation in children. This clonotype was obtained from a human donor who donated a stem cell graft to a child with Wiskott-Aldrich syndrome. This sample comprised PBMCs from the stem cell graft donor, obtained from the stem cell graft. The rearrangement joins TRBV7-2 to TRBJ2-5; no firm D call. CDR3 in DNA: TGTGCCAGCAGCTTATTCGGGGAGACCCAGTACTTC. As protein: CASSLFGETQYF.